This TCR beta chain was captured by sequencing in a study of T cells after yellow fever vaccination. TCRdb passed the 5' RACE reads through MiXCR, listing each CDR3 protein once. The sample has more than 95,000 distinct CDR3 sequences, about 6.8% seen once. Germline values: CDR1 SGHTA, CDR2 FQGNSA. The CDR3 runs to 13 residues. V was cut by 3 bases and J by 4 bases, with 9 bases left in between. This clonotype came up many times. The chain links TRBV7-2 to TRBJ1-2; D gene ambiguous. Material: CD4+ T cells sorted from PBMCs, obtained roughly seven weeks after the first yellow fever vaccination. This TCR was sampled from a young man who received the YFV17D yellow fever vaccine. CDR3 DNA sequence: TGTGCCAGCAGCTTTCGATCCCCCTATGGCTACACCTTC. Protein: CASSFRSPYGYTF.